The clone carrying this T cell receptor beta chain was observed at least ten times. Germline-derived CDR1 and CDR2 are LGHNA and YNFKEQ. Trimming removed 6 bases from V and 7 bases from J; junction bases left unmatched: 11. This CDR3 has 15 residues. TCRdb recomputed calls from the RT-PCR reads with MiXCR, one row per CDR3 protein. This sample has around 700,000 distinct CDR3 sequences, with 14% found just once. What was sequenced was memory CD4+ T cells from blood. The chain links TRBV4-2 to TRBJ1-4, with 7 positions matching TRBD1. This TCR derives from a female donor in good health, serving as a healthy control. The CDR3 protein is CASSETRGRVEKLFF. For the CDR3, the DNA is TGTGCCAGCAGTGAGACGAGGGGGCGGGTTGAAAAACTGTTTTTT.